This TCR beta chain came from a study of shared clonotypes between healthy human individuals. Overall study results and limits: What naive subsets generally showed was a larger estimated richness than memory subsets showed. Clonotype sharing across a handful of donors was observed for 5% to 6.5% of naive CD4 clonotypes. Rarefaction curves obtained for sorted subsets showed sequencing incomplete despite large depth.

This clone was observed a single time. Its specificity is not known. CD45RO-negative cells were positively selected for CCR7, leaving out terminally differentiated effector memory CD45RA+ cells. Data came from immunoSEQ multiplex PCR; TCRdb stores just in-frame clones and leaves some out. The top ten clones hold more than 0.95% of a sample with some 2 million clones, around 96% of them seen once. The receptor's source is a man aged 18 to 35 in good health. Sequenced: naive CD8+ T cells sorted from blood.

The CDR3: CASGRGPNTEAFF. The DNA for the CDR3 is TGTGCCAGCGGCCGGGGGCCGAACACTGAAGCTTTCTTT. The V gene is TRBV9, the J gene TRBJ1-1; a possible D gene is TRBD1 (6 bases). Trimming stripped 7 bases from V and 1 base from J, with 11 bases between. The CDR3 totals 13 residues. Germline values: CDR1 SGDLS, CDR2 YYNGEE. Supplemented by reference TRBV9 and TRBJ1-1, the full variable domain reads DSGVTQTPKHLITATGQRVTLRCSPRSGDLSVYWYQQSLDQGLQFLIQYYNGEERAKGNILERFSAQQFPDLHSELNLSSLELGDSALYFCASGRGPNTEAFFGQGTRLTVV.